One and the same sample provided the 9 T cell receptor beta chains below, sequenced in a study of cytomegalovirus exposure and HLA in healthy donors. In the PCR, 60 Vbeta and 13 Jbeta primers were used. Using immunoSEQ multiplex PCR, the repertoire was profiled, and TCRdb retains in-frame clones only, with some absent. Of roughly 180,000 clones detected, approximately 80% appear once; the ten largest clones hold around 4.9%. Material: PBMCs. All receptors derive from a man aged 18 to 30 in good health and CMV-seronegative.

This rearrangement joins TRBV10-1 to TRBJ2-5; 7 bases line up with TRBD2. Losses at the gene ends were 3 bases for V and 11 bases for J; bases not matched to a gene: 15. The CDR3 runs to 15 residues. The germline gives CDR1 WNHNN, CDR2 SYGVQD (reference sequence). The CDR3 loop reads CASSDIAGLTGEQYF. The CDR3 nucleotides are TGCGCCAGCAGTGATATAGCGGGCTTGACTGGGGAGCAGTACTTC.

This sequence joins TRBV10-1 and TRBJ2-7; possibly TRBD1 for D (6 bases). With 8 bases removed from V and 5 bases from J, the gap between germline ends came to 10 bases. Germline assignment: CDR1 WNHNN and CDR2 SYGVQD (reference sequence). This CDR3 is built from 11 residues. The CDR3 loop is CASRTVDEQYF. In DNA, the CDR3 is TGCGCCAGCCGGACAGTGGACGAGCAGTACTTC.

This chain connects TRBV18 to TRBJ2-7, with a tentative D call TRBD2 (6 bases). Germline V gene data show CDR1 as KGHSH and CDR2 as LQKENI. The CDR3 covers 14 residues. V was cut by 3 bases and J by 9 bases, with 18 bases left in between. The CDR3 sequence: CASSPGTEGERQYF. The DNA for the CDR3 is TGTGCCAGCTCACCGGGGACTGAAGGGGAAAGGCAGTACTTC.

This clone was seen more than once but under ten times. At one end, the junction sequence differs from germline, possibly due to a read error. V gene TRBV5-4 combines with J gene TRBJ2-1, with D perhaps matching TRBD1 (6 bases). Germline values: CDR1 SGHNT, CDR2 YYREEE (reference sequence). The CDR3 is 15 residues long. This chain's CDR3 is CASSQGTVSHNEQFF. As DNA, the CDR3 is TGTGCCAGCAGCCAGGGGACCGTCTCCCACAATGAGCAGTTCTTC.

Written as DNA, the CDR3 is TGCGCCAGCAGCCAAGAGACGGGAGACGAGCAGTACTTC. It specifies CASSQETGDEQYF. The J gene is TRBJ2-7, the V gene TRBV4-1, with D perhaps TRBD2 (6 bases). From germline, CDR1 is MGHRA and CDR2 YSYEKL. The V gene lost 0 bases and the J gene lost 5 bases, with 8 bases spanning the gap. The CDR3 runs 13 residues.

This clone came up a few times. CDR3 sequence (DNA): TGTGCCAGCAGTTCCAGGACTAGTGGGGAGACCCAGTACTTC. It translates to CASSSRTSGETQYF. The chain couples TRBV27 to TRBJ2-5; 7 bases match TRBD2. The CDR3 consists of 14 residues. V lost 4 bases, J lost 5 bases, and 7 bases stayed unmatched. Germline V CDR1 and CDR2: MNHEY, SMNVEV (reference sequence).

This clone was seen a few times. The chain carries TRBV27 and TRBJ1-3, with no clear D. Germline-derived CDR1 and CDR2 are MNHEY and SMNVEV (reference sequence). V was pared by 1 base and J by 0 bases, with 7 bases between. CDR3 length: 15 residues. The DNA of the CDR3 is TGTGCCAGCAGTTTATTCGGACTCTCTGGAAACACCATATATTTT. Translated: CASSLFGLSGNTIYF.

The chain couples TRBV5-1 to TRBJ2-3, with D possibly matching TRBD2 (7 bases). The CDR3 is 15 residues long. Trimming left V 0 bases short and J 5 bases short, with 13 bases between. The germline V gene has CDR1 SGHRS and CDR2 YFSETQ. The CDR3 protein is CASSLAGRGLDTQYF. The CDR3 coding sequence is TGCGCCAGCAGCTTGGCGGGGAGGGGGTTAGATACGCAGTATTTT.

V is TRBV19 and J is TRBJ1-1; possible D gene TRBD1, 5 bases. Germline CDR1 reads LNHDA; CDR2 reads SQIVND (reference sequence). CDR3 length equals 17 residues. Trimming left V 3 bases short and J 1 base short, with 18 bases between. The CDR3 spells CASSILVRQYPNTEAFF. The CDR3 bases are TGTGCCAGTAGTATTCTCGTAAGACAGTACCCGAACACTGAAGCTTTCTTT. The full variable domain, its missing parts supplied by reference TRBV19 and TRBJ1-1, is DGGITQSPKYLFRKEGQNVTLSCEQNLNHDAMYWYRQDPGQGLRLIYYSQIVNDFQKGDIAEGYSVSREKKESFPLTVTSAQKNPTAFYLCASSILVRQYPNTEAFFGQGTRLTVV.